The 7 T cell receptor beta chains reported below all come from one sample, sequenced in a study of cytomegalovirus exposure and HLA in healthy donors. Assay used: immunoSEQ multiplex PCR; TCRdb lists only in-frame clones, some missing. Of about 130,000 clones in the sample, 94% are singletons; the top ten hold more than 0.9%. Sequenced sample: PBMCs. These receptors were taken from a woman younger than 30 in good health and CMV-seronegative.

This chain connects TRBV6-5 to TRBJ1-2; TRBD1 matches at 9 bases. V trimming: 6 bases; J trimming: 4 bases; junction bases outside the gene matches: 9. Looked up from germline, CDR1 is MNHEY and CDR2 is SVGAGI. This CDR3 is built from 15 residues. The CDR3 bases are TGTGCCAGCAGCGCCCCCGACAGGGGGGCCTATGGCTACACCTTC. Residues: CASSAPDRGAYGYTF.

V gene TRBV4-1 combines with J gene TRBJ2-1; D is undetermined. CDR1 and CDR2 (germline): MGHRA, YSYEKL. The CDR3 length is 15 residues. The V end lost 0 bases, the J end lost 4 bases, and 10 bases lay between the germline ends. The CDR3 loop is CASSQESDPYNEQFF. In DNA form, the CDR3 reads TGCGCCAGCAGCCAAGAGAGCGACCCTTACAATGAGCAGTTCTTC.

V and J are TRBV30 and TRBJ2-1; D is possibly TRBD2 (5 bases). Between the trimmed V and J ends, which lost 4 bases and 8 bases, there was a span of 15 bases. CDR3 size: 13 residues. The germline V gene encodes CDR1 GTSNPN and CDR2 SVGIG (reference sequence). The CDR3 region has the DNA TGTGCCTGGATCCCCCAATCCGGGGATGAGCAGTTCTTC. Translated: CAWIPQSGDEQFF.

CDR3 sequence reads: CASSLWRDDQPQHF. For the CDR3, the DNA is TGTGCCAGCAGCTTGTGGCGGGACGATCAGCCCCAGCATTTT. J is TRBJ1-5 and V is TRBV5-6; D possibly corresponds to TRBD1 (5 bases). The CDR3 has 14 amino acids. Trimming stripped 1 base from V and 5 bases from J, with 10 bases between. The germline V gene encodes CDR1 SGHDT and CDR2 YYEEEE.

The chain couples TRBV2 to TRBJ1-5; 11 bases agree with TRBD1. Germline CDR1 and CDR2: SNHLY and FYNNEI. The junction had 6 bases not matched to a gene; V was cut back by 7 bases and J by 4 bases. The CDR3 is 15 residues long. CDR3 sequence (DNA): TGTGCCAGCACCGCCGGGACAGGGGGAAATCAGCCCCAGCATTTT. It is translated as CASTAGTGGNQPQHF. Supplemented by reference TRBV2 and TRBJ1-5, the full variable domain reads EPEVTQTPSHQVTQMGQEVILRCVPISNHLYFYWYRQILGQKVEFLVSFYNNEISEKSEIFDDQFSVERPDGSNFTLKIRSTKLEDSAMYFCASTAGTGGNQPQHFGDGTRLSIL.

The rearrangement links TRBV6-1 to TRBJ2-7, with 8 positions matching TRBD2. In germline, CDR1 is MNHNS, CDR2 SASEGT. J lost 0 bases, V lost 6 bases, and 4 bases had no gene match. This CDR3 comprises 14 residues. CDR3 bases: TGTGCCAGCAGCGTAGCGGGGAGCTCCTACGAGCAGTACTTC. Its protein is CASSVAGSSYEQYF.

The chain employs TRBV5-1 and TRBJ2-1, with 10 bases fitting TRBD2. This CDR3 spans 16 amino acids. Germline V gives CDR1 SGHRS, CDR2 YFSETQ. The trim removed 0 bases at V and 6 bases at J, leaving 6 bases unmatched. The CDR3 bases are TGCGCCAGCAGCTTGGAGCTAGCGGGAGTTCTCAATGAGCAGTTCTTC. The encoded protein is CASSLELAGVLNEQFF. Complete variable domain (other parts from reference TRBV5-1 and TRBJ2-1): KAGVTQTPRYLIKTRGQQVTLSCSPISGHRSVSWYQQTPGQGLQFLFEYFSETQRNKGNFPGRFSGRQFSNSRSEMNVSTLELGDSALYLCASSLELAGVLNEQFFGPGTRLTVL.